What follows describes a single T cell receptor (beta chain). The sample originates from a study of blood T cell repertoires in COVID-19. Study background: Acute-phase and convalescent COVID-19 samples originated in the United States, Italy and Spain.

This CDR3 has 12 residues. V was trimmed by 5 bases and J by 7 bases, leaving 8 bases between them. CDR1 and CDR2 from the germline V gene are SGHTA and FQGTGA. Source study methods: Estimation of nucleated cell counts relied on the amplification of reference gene primers. Libraries were prepared by immunoSEQ multiplex PCR; TCRdb keeps only in-frame clonotypes and omits some of them. From that table come the V and J calls and clone size; the DNA was used to work out D and trimming. The profile shows around 180,000 clones, under 85% of them singletons. The sequence came from a human donor in a cohort sampled during active COVID-19. V is TRBV7-3 and J is TRBJ2-2; D not resolved. The sequenced sample consisted of peripheral blood. In DNA, the CDR3 is TGTGCCAGCAGCCCCCTTAGCGGGGAGCTGTTTTTT. Amino acid sequence: CASSPLSGELFF.